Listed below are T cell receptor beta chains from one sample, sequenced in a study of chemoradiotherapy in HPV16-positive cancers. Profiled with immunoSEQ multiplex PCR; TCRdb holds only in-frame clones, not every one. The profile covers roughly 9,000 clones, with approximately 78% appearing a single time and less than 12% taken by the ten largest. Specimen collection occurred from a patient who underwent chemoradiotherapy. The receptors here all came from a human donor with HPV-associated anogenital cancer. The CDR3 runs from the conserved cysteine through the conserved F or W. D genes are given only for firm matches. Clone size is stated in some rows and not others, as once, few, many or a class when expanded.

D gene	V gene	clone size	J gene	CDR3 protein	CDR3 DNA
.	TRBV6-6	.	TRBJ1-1	CATKNRPAEAFF	TGTGCTACAAAAAATAGGCCCGCTGAAGCTTTCTTT
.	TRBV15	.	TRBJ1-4	CATSRGLQLFF	TGTGCCACCAGCAGAGGACTTCAACTGTTTTTT
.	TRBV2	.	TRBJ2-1	CASFMVGRGVSYNEQFF	TGTGCCAGCTTTATGGTGGGCAGGGGTGTGTCCTACAATGAGCAGTTCTTC
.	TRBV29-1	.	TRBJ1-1	CSVQAGLPEAFF	TGCAGCGTTCAAGCAGGGCTCCCTGAAGCTTTCTTT
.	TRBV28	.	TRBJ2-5	CASSSSAPTQYF	TGTGCCAGCAGTTCCTCCGCCCCGACCCAGTACTTC
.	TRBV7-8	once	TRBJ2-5	CASSTGLETQYF	TGTGCCAGCAGTACGGGGTTGGAGACCCAGTACTTC
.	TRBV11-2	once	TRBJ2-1	CASSPNAPAGHNEQFF	TGTGCCAGCAGTCCGAACGCGCCAGCCGGGCACAATGAGCAGTTCTTC
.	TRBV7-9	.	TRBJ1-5	CASSHQHSSQPQHF	TGTGCCAGCAGCCACCAACATAGTTCCCAGCCCCAGCATTTT
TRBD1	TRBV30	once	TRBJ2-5	CAWRGGTGGKETQYF	TGTGCCTGGAGGGGCGGGACAGGGGGAAAAGAGACCCAGTACTTC
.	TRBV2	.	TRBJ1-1	CASSEGGGETEAFF	TGTGCCAGCAGTGAAGGAGGGGGAGAGACTGAAGCTTTCTTT
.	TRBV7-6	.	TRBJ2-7	CASSLGVADSYEQYF	TGTGCCAGCAGCTTAGGGGTAGCGGACTCCTACGAGCAGTACTTC
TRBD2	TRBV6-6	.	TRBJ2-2	CASSPYTSAGELFF	TGTGCCAGCAGTCCCTATACTAGCGCCGGGGAGCTGTTTTTT
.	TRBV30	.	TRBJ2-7	CAWSEAAGSAQYF	TGTGCCTGGAGCGAGGCTGCAGGGTCGGCGCAGTACTTC
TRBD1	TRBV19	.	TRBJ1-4	CASSTLPGQGTTNEKLFF	TGTGCCAGTAGTACATTACCGGGACAGGGAACAACTAATGAAAAACTGTTTTTT
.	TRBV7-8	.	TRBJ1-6	CASSLGAQAHNSPLHF	TGTGCCAGCAGCTTAGGAGCCCAGGCTCATAATTCACCCCTCCACTTT
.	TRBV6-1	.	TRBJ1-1	CASNLIDRLGTEAFF	TGTGCCAGCAACCTGATAGACAGGCTGGGCACTGAAGCTTTCTTT
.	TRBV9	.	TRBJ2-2	CASSVTGTPNTGELFF	TGTGCCAGCAGCGTAACCGGGACGCCGAACACCGGGGAGCTGTTTTTT
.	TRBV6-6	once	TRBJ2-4	CASSSVGILAKNIQYF	TGTGCCAGCAGTTCAGTAGGGATACTAGCCAAAAACATTCAGTACTTC
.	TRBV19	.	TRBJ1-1	CATKLGAQPAFEAFF	TGTGCCACGAAATTGGGGGCGCAGCCTGCGTTCGAAGCTTTCTTT
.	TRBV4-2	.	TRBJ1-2	CASSQDTMGASNYGYTF	TGTGCCAGCAGCCAAGATACGATGGGGGCCTCTAACTATGGCTACACCTTC
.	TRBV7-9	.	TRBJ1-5	CASSPTGAVLPQHF	TGTGCCAGCAGCCCCACGGGTGCGGTCCTGCCCCAGCATTTT
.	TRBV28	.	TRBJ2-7	CASSLRSRPGAYEQYF	TGTGCCAGCAGTTTACGGTCCCGGCCGGGGGCCTACGAGCAGTACTTC